This TCR beta chain was identified during a study of blood T cell repertoires in COVID-19. In germline, CDR1 is KGHSH, CDR2 LQKENI. V trimming: 1 base; J trimming: 1 base; junction bases outside the gene matches: 7. This CDR3 comprises 18 residues. Participant age was roughly 18 to 95 years, and participants resided in about two dozen US areas. What the recovered Cohort 3 donors had was two negative PCRs, clearance, or symptom resolution. In the original processing: Amplification from reference gene primers served as the basis for estimated nucleated cell counts. Sequencing was performed with immunoSEQ multiplex PCR; in TCRdb, only in-frame clones are kept and a portion is missing. The D gene and trimming were derived from the DNA, and the V and J assignments and clone size from that table. The sample has hundreds of thousands of clones, roughly nine tenths seen once.

The sequence derives from a young man who had recovered from COVID-19. Sequenced input: PBMCs or T cells enriched from blood (not recorded which). This sequence joins TRBV18 and TRBJ1-5; 10 bases fit TRBD1. As DNA, the CDR3 is TGTGCCAGCTCACCACGGACAGGGGGTGGAATGAGCAATCAGCCCCAGCATTTT. Translating it yields CASSPRTGGGMSNQPQHF.